The subject of this entry is one T cell receptor (beta chain). Its antigen is still unknown. Nothing much larger sits one base from this clone, and base qualities are not available. This record belongs to a study of blood T cell repertoires in COVID-19 (TCRdb year 2020). Describing the broader study: The collaborator samples originated in the United States, Italy and Spain and spanned the acute and convalescent phases of COVID-19. Sample metadata almost always included a de-identified subject ID, COVID-19 status, age in years and sex. The prospective study material was composed of cDNA or gDNA derived from T cells, B-cell-depleted T cells, or PBMCs. Samples came from the ongoing ImmuneRACE study (first 160 participants) plus 1,254 subjects from 6 global collaborators. The repertoires were made available in a free public database intended to serve as a resource for research on the immune response to SARS-CoV-2. Deeply sampled blood TCRbeta repertoires from subjects exposed to, actively infected with, or recovered from COVID-19 were included in the dataset. HLA class I and class II types, where available, came from metadata supplied by the sample provider rather than from assay-based typing. Overall results and qualifications from the work: How much clinical and demographic metadata was included differed by source and by participant, and the metadata was provided uncurated.

In Seattle, one collaborating source enrolled patients while the infection was active and tracked those patients longitudinally over the course of disease. Collaborating institutions collected whole blood in K2EDTA tubes following their own protocols. For TCRbeta analysis, collaborators shipped samples in one of three forms: frozen whole blood, isolated PBMCs, or DNA extracted from either of those sample types. The immunoSEQ Assay, a bias-controlled multiplex PCR, was used to amplify TCRbeta CDR3 regions from genomic DNA. As for how the authors treated the data: The number of nucleated cells in each sample was estimated from the amplification of reference gene primers within the assay. To quantify the absolute abundance of each unique TCRbeta CDR3 rearrangement, sequence reads were collapsed and filtered. For each sample, productive Simpson clonality was calculated by taking the square root of Simpson's diversity index across productive rearrangements. TCRdb obtained this table from immuneACCESS and retained in-frame rearrangements with V and J assigned. These tables miss some clones; where compared with another copy, unresolved V genes account for less than half of the shortfall, and the remainder is unexplained. The V and J calls and clone size were taken over from that table, and D and trimming were inferred from the DNA. The sample table contains under 350,000 clones; only one count was recorded for roughly 91% of them. Approximately 1.8% of the sample comes from the top ten.

Counted from cysteine to phenylalanine, this CDR3 has 20 amino acids. Only the CDR3 part of the read is kept: 60 bases, read in frame from the first base. V drops 0 bases and J drops 5 bases, leaving 28 bases in between. CDR1 LNHDA and CDR2 SQIVND were looked up in the germline V gene (reference sequence). The TCR comes from a woman in her 30s with COVID-19, enrolled during active disease. Sequencing was performed on peripheral blood. The chain uses TRBV19 and TRBJ1-2; the D region possibly corresponds to TRBD1 (5 bases align). The DNA sequence follows: TGTGCCAGTAGTATAGATTTTCTTTGTAGCAGGGTACGTCCCGGGTATGGCTACACCTTC. This translates into CASSIDFLCSRVRPGYGYTF. The full variable domain, with segments outside the CDR3 supplied by the reference TRBV19 and TRBJ1-2 proteins, appears as DGGITQSPKYLFRKEGQNVTLSCEQNLNHDAMYWYRQDPGQGLRLIYYSQIVNDFQKGDIAEGYSVSREKKESFPLTVTSAQKNPTAFYLCASSIDFLCSRVRPGYGYTFGSGTRLTVV.